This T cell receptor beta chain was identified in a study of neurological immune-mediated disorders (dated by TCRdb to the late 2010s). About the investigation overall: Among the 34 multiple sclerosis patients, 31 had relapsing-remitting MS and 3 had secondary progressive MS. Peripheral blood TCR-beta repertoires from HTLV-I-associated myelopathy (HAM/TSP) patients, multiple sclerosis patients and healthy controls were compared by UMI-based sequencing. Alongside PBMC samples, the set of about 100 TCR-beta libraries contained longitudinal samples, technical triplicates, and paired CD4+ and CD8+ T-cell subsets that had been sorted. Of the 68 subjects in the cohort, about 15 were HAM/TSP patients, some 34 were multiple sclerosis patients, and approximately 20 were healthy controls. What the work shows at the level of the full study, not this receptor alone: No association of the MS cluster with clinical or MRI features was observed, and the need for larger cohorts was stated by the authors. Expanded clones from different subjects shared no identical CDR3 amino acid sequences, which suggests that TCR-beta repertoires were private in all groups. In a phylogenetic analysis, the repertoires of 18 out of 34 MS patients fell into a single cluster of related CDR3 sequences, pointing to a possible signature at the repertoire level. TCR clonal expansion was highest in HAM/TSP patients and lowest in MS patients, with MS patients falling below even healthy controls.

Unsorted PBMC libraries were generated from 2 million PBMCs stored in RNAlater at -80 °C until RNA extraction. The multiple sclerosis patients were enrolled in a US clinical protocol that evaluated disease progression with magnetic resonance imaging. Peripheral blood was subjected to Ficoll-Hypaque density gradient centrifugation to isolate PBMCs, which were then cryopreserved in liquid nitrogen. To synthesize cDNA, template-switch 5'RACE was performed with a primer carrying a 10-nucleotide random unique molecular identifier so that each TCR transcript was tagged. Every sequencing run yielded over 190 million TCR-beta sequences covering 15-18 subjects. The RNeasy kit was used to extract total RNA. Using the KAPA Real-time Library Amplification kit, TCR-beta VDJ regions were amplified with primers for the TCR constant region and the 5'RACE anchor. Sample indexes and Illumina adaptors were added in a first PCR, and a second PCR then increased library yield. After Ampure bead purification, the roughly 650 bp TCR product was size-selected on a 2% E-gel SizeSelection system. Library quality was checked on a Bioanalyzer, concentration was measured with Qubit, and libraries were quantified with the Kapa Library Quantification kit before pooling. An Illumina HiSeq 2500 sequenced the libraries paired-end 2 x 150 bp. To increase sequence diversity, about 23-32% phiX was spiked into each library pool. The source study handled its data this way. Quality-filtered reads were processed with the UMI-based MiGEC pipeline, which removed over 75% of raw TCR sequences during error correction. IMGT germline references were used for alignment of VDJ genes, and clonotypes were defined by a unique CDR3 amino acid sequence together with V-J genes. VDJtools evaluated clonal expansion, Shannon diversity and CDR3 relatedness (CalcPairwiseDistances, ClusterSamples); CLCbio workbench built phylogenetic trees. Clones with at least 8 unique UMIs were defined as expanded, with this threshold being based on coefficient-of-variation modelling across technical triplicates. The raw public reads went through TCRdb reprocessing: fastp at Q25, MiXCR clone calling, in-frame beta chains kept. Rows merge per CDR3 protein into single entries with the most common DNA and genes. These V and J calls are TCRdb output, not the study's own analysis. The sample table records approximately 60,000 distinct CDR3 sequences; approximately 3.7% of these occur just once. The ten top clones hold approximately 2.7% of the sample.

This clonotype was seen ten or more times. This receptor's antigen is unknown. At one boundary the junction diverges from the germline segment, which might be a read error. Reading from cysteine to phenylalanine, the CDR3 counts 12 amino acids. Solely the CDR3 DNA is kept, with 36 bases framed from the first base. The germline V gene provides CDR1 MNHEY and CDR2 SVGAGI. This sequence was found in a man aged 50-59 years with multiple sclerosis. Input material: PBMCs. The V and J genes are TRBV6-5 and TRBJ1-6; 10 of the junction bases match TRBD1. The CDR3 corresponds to CASSSRQGALNF. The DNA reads TGTGCCAGCAGCAGTCGACAGGGGGCCCTCAACTTT.